What follows are 14 T cell receptor beta chains derived from one specimen sequenced in a study of blood T cell repertoires in COVID-19. The data were produced by immunoSEQ multiplex PCR, yet TCRdb's version contains in-frame clones alone and is incomplete. The sample contains approximately 260,000 clones, less than 90% of which appear only once. Material: peripheral blood. The receptors were sampled from a man aged 60 to 75 who had recovered from COVID-19.

Remarks on this clone: Other DNA sequences in this sample translate to the same CDR3. The chain couples TRBV5-1 to TRBJ2-3, with 10 bases that match TRBD1. The CDR3 sequence is 13 residues long. From germline, CDR1 is SGHRS and CDR2 YFSETQ. Trimming took 7 bases from V and 4 from J; bases not matched to a gene: 3. CDR3 DNA sequence: TGCGCCAGCGGGACAGGGGTGGCAGATACGCAGTATTTT. Protein sequence: CASGTGVADTQYF.

This chain uses TRBV30 with TRBJ2-1, with TRBD2 identical over 11 bases. V gave up 3 bases and J gave up 10 bases; unmatched junction bases: 8. Germline loops: CDR1 GTSNPN, CDR2 SVGIG (reference sequence). The CDR3 loop spans 14 amino acids. CDR3 residues: CAWRTSGTSGEQFF. The CDR3 nucleotides are TGTGCCTGGAGGACTAGCGGGACTTCTGGAGAGCAGTTCTTC.

The chain couples TRBV20-1 to TRBJ1-2; 10 nucleotides line up with TRBD1. The CDR3 is 11 residues long. V gave up 6 bases and J gave up 8 bases; unmatched junction bases: 3. Per germline, CDR1 DFQATT and CDR2 SNEGSKA (reference sequence). The CDR3 spells CSAQTGGGYTF. CDR3 nucleotide sequence: TGCAGTGCCCAGACAGGGGGCGGCTACACCTTC.

The V and J genes are TRBV27 and TRBJ1-6; unclear D gene. Germline CDR1 reads MNHEY; CDR2 reads SMNVEV (reference sequence). The CDR3 extends over 15 amino acids. Trimming removed 7 bases from V and 0 bases from J, with 10 bases in between. The CDR3 sequence is CASTVTSSYNSPLHF. The CDR3 DNA reads TGTGCCAGCACCGTCACCAGCTCCTATAATTCACCCCTCCACTTT.

A few counts support this clone. The gene calls are TRBV15 and TRBJ2-5; D not resolved. V was shortened by 1 base and J by 4 bases, with 4 bases between the two germline ends. This CDR3 contains 12 residues. CDR1 and CDR2 (germline): LNHNV, YYDKDF (reference sequence). The CDR3 sequence is CATSRALETQYF. The CDR3 nucleotides are TGTGCCACCAGCAGAGCCTTAGAGACCCAGTACTTC.

The rearrangement joins TRBV28 to TRBJ1-3, with D possibly being TRBD1 (5 bases). The germline V gene encodes CDR1 MDHEN and CDR2 SYDVKM. Between the trimmed V and J ends, which lost 3 bases and 0 bases, there was a span of 9 bases. The CDR3 covers 15 residues. The CDR3 region has the DNA TGTGCCAGCAGTTTTATCGGGGGCTCTGGAAACACCATATATTTT. Amino acids: CASSFIGGSGNTIYF.

The chain recombines TRBV19 with TRBJ2-5; 11 bases fit TRBD2. The CDR3 contains 16 residues. Per germline, CDR1 LNHDA and CDR2 SQIVND (reference sequence). With V trimmed by 4 bases and J by 0 bases, 4 bases remained unmatched. In nucleotides, the CDR3 is TGTGCCAGTAGTACCGCTAGCGGGGGGCACCAAGAGACCCAGTACTTC. Protein product: CASSTASGGHQETQYF. Based on the CDR3 plus reference TRBV19 and TRBJ2-5, the full variable domain is DGGITQSPKYLFRKEGQNVTLSCEQNLNHDAMYWYRQDPGQGLRLIYYSQIVNDFQKGDIAEGYSVSREKKESFPLTVTSAQKNPTAFYLCASSTASGGHQETQYFGPGTRLLVL.

V gene TRBV7-2 combines with J gene TRBJ2-2; no clear D gene. The V and J ends lost 5 bases and 1 base respectively, with 8 bases between them. Per the germline V gene, CDR1 is SGHTA and CDR2 is FQGNSA. This CDR3 contains 14 residues. The DNA for the CDR3 is TGTGCCAGCAGCCTAAACAGGAACACCGGGGAGCTGTTTTTT. Its protein is CASSLNRNTGELFF.

The chain uses TRBV27 and TRBJ2-6; D unresolved. Trimming took off 1 base at V and 3 bases at J, with 4 bases between the two ends. Germline-derived CDR1 and CDR2 are MNHEY and SMNVEV (reference sequence). There are 14 residues in the CDR3. CDR3 loop: CASSLYFGANVLTF. The CDR3 nucleotides are TGTGCCAGCAGTTTATACTTTGGGGCCAACGTCCTGACTTTC.

The J gene is TRBJ2-7, the V gene TRBV21-1; the table assigns TRBD1, which was not confirmed against the DNA. TRBV21-1 is deemed a pseudogene. The CDR3 spans 14 residues. The CDR3 DNA reads as TGTGCCAGCAGATTGACAGGGGTACTGTACGAGCAGTACTTC. Translation: CASRLTGVLYEQYF.

V and J are TRBV3-1 (or the pseudogene TRBV3-2) and TRBJ1-1; 12 positions match TRBD1. There are 16 residues in the CDR3. The J segment lost 4 bases and the V segment lost 1 base, leaving 4 bases of the junction unmatched. The germline V gene encodes CDR1 LGHDT and CDR2 YNNKEL (reference sequence). CDR3 in amino acids: CASSQGPGQGATEAFF. CDR3 bases: TGTGCCAGCAGCCAAGGGCCGGGACAGGGGGCCACTGAAGCTTTCTTT.

The V gene is TRBV9, the J gene TRBJ1-1, with a weak D call TRBD1 (6 bases). V lost 4 bases to trimming and J lost 2 bases, with 15 bases between them. The CDR3 runs 15 residues. The germline CDR1 and CDR2 sequences are SGDLS and YYNGEE. The DNA for the CDR3 is TGTGCCAGCAGCATCTTACTGACAGGAAACACTGAAGCTTTCTTT. Its translation is CASSILLTGNTEAFF.

V usage is TRBV28 and J usage is TRBJ1-5; D is unclear. CDR1 and CDR2 (germline): MDHEN, SYDVKM. V shed 6 bases and J shed 0 bases, with 12 bases lying between them. There are 15 residues in the CDR3. This CDR3 is CASSSGTHSNQPQHF. The CDR3 bases are TGTGCCAGCAGCAGTGGCACGCATAGCAATCAGCCCCAGCATTTT. Filled out from reference TRBV28 and TRBJ1-5, the complete variable domain reads DVKVTQSSRYLVKRTGEKVFLECVQDMDHENMFWYRQDPGLGLRLIYFSYDVKMKEKGDIPEGYSVSREKKERFSLILESASTNQTSMYLCASSSGTHSNQPQHFGDGTRLSIL.

J is TRBJ1-1 and V is TRBV9; D is undetermined. CDR1 SGDLS and CDR2 YYNGEE come from the germline V gene. V lost 4 bases and J lost 6, with 16 bases in between. There are 14 residues in the CDR3. CDR3 amino acids: CASSSGYPHSEAFF. CDR3 DNA sequence: TGTGCCAGCAGCTCAGGATACCCCCATTCTGAAGCTTTCTTT. Looking up the rest from reference TRBV9 and TRBJ1-1 gives the full variable domain: DSGVTQTPKHLITATGQRVTLRCSPRSGDLSVYWYQQSLDQGLQFLIQYYNGEERAKGNILERFSAQQFPDLHSELNLSSLELGDSALYFCASSSGYPHSEAFFGQGTRLTVV.